This record concerns one T cell receptor beta chain sequence. As yet, its antigen is unknown. The same CDR3 can be traced to other DNA sequences in this sample. These data come from a study of cytomegalovirus exposure and HLA in healthy donors. Study details: The 120 validation repertoires were produced on the same platform as the roughly 720 repertoires of the first cohort. This was reported in a later analysis. Points from the study as a whole: Researchers counted 180 or so TCR beta chains as cytomegalovirus-associated.

Sequencing used immunoSEQ multiplex PCR; TCRdb keeps in-frame clones, though not all of them. The data contain about 130,000 clones, roughly 89% of them seen just once; the ten biggest clones take up 1% to 1.5%. Trimming left V 5 bases short and J 1 base short, with 3 bases between. The germline V gene has CDR1 SGHRS and CDR2 YFSETQ. CDR3 length equals 11 residues. V is TRBV5-1 and J is TRBJ2-5, with D uncertain. The source of this sequence is a woman in her late teens or twenties in good health and CMV-seronegative. The sequencing sample was made of PBMCs. CDR3 DNA: TGCGCCAGCAGTCGCCAAGAGACCCAGTACTTC. Encoded protein: CASSRQETQYF.